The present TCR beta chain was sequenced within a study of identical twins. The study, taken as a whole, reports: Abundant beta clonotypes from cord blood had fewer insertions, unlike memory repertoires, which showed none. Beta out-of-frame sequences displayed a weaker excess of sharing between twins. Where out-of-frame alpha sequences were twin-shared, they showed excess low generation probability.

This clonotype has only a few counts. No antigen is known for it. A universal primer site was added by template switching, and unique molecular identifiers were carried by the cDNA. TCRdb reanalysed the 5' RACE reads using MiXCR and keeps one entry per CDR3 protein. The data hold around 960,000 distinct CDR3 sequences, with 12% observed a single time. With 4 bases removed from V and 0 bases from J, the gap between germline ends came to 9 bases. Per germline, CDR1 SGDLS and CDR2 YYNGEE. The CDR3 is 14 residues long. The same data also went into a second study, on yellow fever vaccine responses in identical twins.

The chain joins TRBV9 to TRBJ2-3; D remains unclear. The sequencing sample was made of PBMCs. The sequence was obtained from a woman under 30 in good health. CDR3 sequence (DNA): TGTGCCAGCAGCTTTAACCCGAGCACAGATACGCAGTATTTT. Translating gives CASSFNPSTDTQYF.